One sample yielded the 20 T cell receptor beta chains listed below, sequenced in a study of T cells in Graves' hyperthyroidism and ophthalmopathy. Regions amplified from RNA transcripts were the TCR beta CDR3 regions. First-round RT-PCR with HTBI primers amplified the TCR CDR3 region. TCRdb processed the multiplex PCR reads anew with MiXCR; each CDR3 protein has one entry. The sample includes about 760,000 distinct CDR3 sequences, approximately 40% of them seen just once. Source material: blood. Every receptor here comes from a woman aged 40 to 55 with Graves' hyperthyroidism.

This clonotype was observed at least ten times. The CDR3 reads CASSRAGIVYEQYF. The CDR3 DNA is TGTGCCAGCAGCCGAGCGGGAATCGTCTACGAGCAGTACTTC. The chain uses TRBV9 and TRBJ2-7, with 7 positions matching TRBD2. The CDR3 totals 14 residues. Germline V gene lookup returns CDR1 SGDLS and CDR2 YYNGEE. The junction had 7 bases not matched to a gene; V was cut back by 4 bases and J by 3 bases.

This clonotype was counted at least ten times. The chain has TRBV14 and TRBJ2-5, with D uncertain. From germline, CDR1 is SGHDN and CDR2 FVKESK. This CDR3 is built from 14 residues. The V and J ends lost 1 base and 5 bases respectively, with 11 bases between them. The CDR3 DNA reads as TGTGCCAGCAGCCAAGGCGCAGTGTGGGAGACCCAGTACTTC. It translates to CASSQGAVWETQYF.

This sequence joins TRBV10-3 and TRBJ1-5; 9 bases are shared with TRBD1. Germline V gene sequence: CDR1 ENHRY, CDR2 SYGVKD. There are 14 residues in the CDR3. With 3 bases clipped from V and 5 bases from J, the junction kept 2 bases outside the gene matches. The DNA of the CDR3 is TGTGCCATCAGTGAAGACAGGGGGTATCAGCCCCAGCATTTT. Translated, it gives CAISEDRGYQPQHF.

The chain combines TRBV5-1 with TRBJ1-1, with D tentatively TRBD1 (6 bases). V gave up 0 bases and J gave up 5 bases, with 20 bases separating them. The CDR3 runs to 17 residues. Germline V CDR1 and CDR2: SGHRS, YFSETQ. The CDR3 bases are TGCGCCAGCAGCTTGGGGTTCGGTACAGGGTCGATGACTGAAGCTTTCTTT. It codes for CASSLGFGTGSMTEAFF.

With regard to this clonotype: Relative to the germline gene, one junction end is altered; a read error may explain this. V gene TRBV2 combines with J gene TRBJ2-2, with 8 bases fitting TRBD2. This CDR3 region has 19 residues. Germline V gives CDR1 SNHLY, CDR2 FYNNEI. CDR3 protein: CASSQHDSLADLNTGELFF. CDR3 sequence (DNA): TGCGCCAGCAGCCAACACGACTCACTAGCGGACCTTAACACCGGGGAGCTGTTTTTT.

This clonotype appeared many times. This rearrangement joins TRBV7-6 to TRBJ2-2; D perhaps matches TRBD2 (6 bases). CDR1 SGHVS and CDR2 FNYEAQ come from the germline V gene. The CDR3 covers 14 residues. Trimming took 1 base from V and 6 from J, leaving 9 bases between them. Here the CDR3 DNA reads TGTGCCAGCAGCTTAGTGGGAGGTTCCGGGGAGCTGTTTTTT. It translates to CASSLVGGSGELFF.

The chain combines TRBV19 with TRBJ1-3; D gene ambiguous. Trimming removed 1 base from V and 0 bases from J, with 7 bases in between. The CDR3 has 15 residues. The germline V gene has CDR1 LNHDA and CDR2 SQIVND (reference sequence). The CDR3 loop is CASSIASSSGNTIYF. The DNA of the CDR3 is TGTGCCAGTAGTATAGCCAGTAGCTCTGGAAACACCATATATTTT.

This chain connects TRBV6-1 to TRBJ1-5; D is possibly TRBD1 (5 bases). Trimming pared 5 bases from V and 6 bases from J, leaving 17 bases between. The CDR3 loop spans 15 amino acids. CDR1 and CDR2 from the germline V gene are MNHNS and SASEGT. The chain's CDR3 is CASSLRGAAVQPQHF. For the CDR3, the DNA is TGTGCCAGCAGTTTAAGAGGGGCCGCTGTTCAGCCCCAGCATTTT.

On this clonotype: Just one base apart from a much larger clone, this may be a read error. This rearrangement joins TRBV10-3 to TRBJ1-2, with 7 positions matching TRBD1. CDR3 size: 14 residues. V was pared by 5 bases and J by 4 bases, with 7 bases of the junction left unmatched. Germline V gene data show CDR1 as ENHRY and CDR2 as SYGVKD. The DNA for the CDR3 is TGTGCCATCAGTCCAGAGACAGGGTCCTATGGCTACACCTTC. Translated, it gives CAISPETGSYGYTF.

This clonotype turned up a few times. This chain connects TRBV5-1 to TRBJ1-2; no clear D. The CDR3 runs to 14 residues. Germline V gives CDR1 SGHRS, CDR2 YFSETQ. Trimming removed 4 bases from V and 2 bases from J, with 12 bases in between. The CDR3 coding sequence is TGCGCCAGCAGCCTACAACCGGAAAACTATGGCTACACCTTC. Translating it yields CASSLQPENYGYTF. Full variable domain (outside the CDR3, taken from reference TRBV5-1 and TRBJ1-2): KAGVTQTPRYLIKTRGQQVTLSCSPISGHRSVSWYQQTPGQGLQFLFEYFSETQRNKGNFPGRFSGRQFSNSRSEMNVSTLELGDSALYLCASSLQPENYGYTFGSGTRLTVV.

This clonotype was observed at least ten times. V is TRBV19 and J is TRBJ1-5, with D hard to call. This CDR3 has 13 amino acids. In germline, CDR1 is LNHDA, CDR2 SQIVND (reference sequence). Trimming took 6 bases from V and 9 from J, leaving 15 bases between them. The DNA of the CDR3 is TGTGCCAGTAGCCCTCGGGTTCGAGGGCCCCAGCATTTT. This codes for CASSPRVRGPQHF.

The rearrangement links TRBV12-3 or TRBV12-4 to TRBJ1-5; D unclear. The CDR3 has 12 amino acids. V was shortened by 2 bases and J by 7 bases, with 6 bases between the two germline ends. The CDR3 DNA sequence: TGTGCCAGCAGTTTATCCCTCCAGCCCCAGCATTTT. Translated: CASSLSLQPQHF.

This clonotype was counted ten times or more. V usage is TRBV20-1 and J usage is TRBJ1-1, with D hard to call. The CDR3 extends over 13 amino acids. Trimming stripped 3 bases from V and 3 bases from J, with 11 bases between. Germline V CDR1 and CDR2: DFQATT, SNEGSKA (reference sequence). The CDR3 reads CSASGKTYTEAFF. CDR3 DNA: TGCAGTGCTAGCGGAAAGACGTACACTGAAGCTTTCTTT.

The V and J genes are TRBV7-2 and TRBJ2-7; D not resolved. Per the germline V gene, CDR1 is SGHTA and CDR2 is FQGNSA. CDR3 length equals 15 residues. Trimming removed 1 base from V and 7 bases from J, with 17 bases in between. CDR3 in amino acids: CASSLEADRYNEQYF. The CDR3, as DNA: TGTGCCAGCAGCTTAGAAGCAGATCGCTACAATGAGCAGTACTTC.

The rearrangement uses TRBV5-1 and TRBJ1-2; a weak D match, TRBD1 (5 bases). Trimming removed 1 base at V and 7 bases at J, with 11 bases between. From germline, CDR1 is SGHRS and CDR2 YFSETQ. This CDR3 region has 13 residues. The chain's CDR3 is CASSLSPGIGYTF. The CDR3 nucleotides read TGCGCCAGCAGCTTGTCCCCAGGGATTGGCTACACCTTC.

This clonotype came up many times. The rearrangement joins TRBV6-5 to TRBJ2-6; no clear D. This CDR3 is 16 amino acids long. Per germline, CDR1 MNHEY and CDR2 SVGAGI. With 0 bases removed from V and 0 bases from J, the gap between germline ends came to 6 bases. The DNA of the CDR3 is TGTGCCAGCAGTTACTCGAAGTCCTCTGGGGCCAACGTCCTGACTTTC. Translating gives CASSYSKSSGANVLTF.

This clonotype was seen repeatedly, ten times or more. The chain couples TRBV12-3 or TRBV12-4 to TRBJ2-6, with unresolved D. V was clipped by 5 bases and J by 14 bases, with 13 bases between them. This CDR3 comprises 12 residues. The CDR3 coding sequence is TGTGCCAGCAGTCCCACAGAAGGGCTCCTGACTTTC. Protein sequence: CASSPTEGLLTF.

This clonotype was detected many times. V is TRBV7-8 and J is TRBJ1-5; D might be TRBD1 (5 bases). V dropped 1 base and J dropped 6 bases, with 10 bases sitting between them. Germline V gene data show CDR1 as SGHVS and CDR2 as FQNEAQ. The CDR3 has 14 amino acids. The CDR3 region has the DNA TGTGCCAGCAGCTTAGTGGGGCGGCCTCAGCCCCAGCATTTT. Translated: CASSLVGRPQPQHF.

In regard to this clonotype: Given a much more abundant clone one base away, this may be a read error. This rearrangement joins TRBV10-3 to TRBJ1-1; 8 bases align to TRBD1. Germline V gene data show CDR1 as ENHRY and CDR2 as SYGVKD. The V and J ends lost 11 bases and 4 bases, in that order; junction bases with no gene match: 6. The CDR3 is 12 amino acids. For the CDR3, the DNA is TGTGCCTTTCGGACAGGGACCACTGAAGCTTTCTTT. It codes for CAFRTGTTEAFF.

This clonotype was detected many times. The J gene is TRBJ1-3, the V gene TRBV19; maybe TRBD1 (5 bases). Germline V gene lookup returns CDR1 LNHDA and CDR2 SQIVND (reference sequence). The CDR3 length is 14 residues. V gave up 3 bases and J gave up 2 bases, with 8 bases separating them. CDR3 nucleotides: TGTGCCAGTAGTATTCTGGGGGCTGGAAACACCATATATTTT. Translating gives CASSILGAGNTIYF.